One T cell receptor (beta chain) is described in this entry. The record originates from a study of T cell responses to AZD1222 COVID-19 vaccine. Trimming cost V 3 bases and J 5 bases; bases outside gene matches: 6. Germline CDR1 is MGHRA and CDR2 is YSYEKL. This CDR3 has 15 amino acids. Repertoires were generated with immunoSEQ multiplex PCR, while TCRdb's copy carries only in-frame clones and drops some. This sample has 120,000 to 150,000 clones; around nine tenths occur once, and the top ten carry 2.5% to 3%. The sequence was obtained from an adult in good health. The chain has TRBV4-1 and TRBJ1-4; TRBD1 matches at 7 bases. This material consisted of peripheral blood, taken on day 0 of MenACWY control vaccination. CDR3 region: CASSQGGQVNEKLFF. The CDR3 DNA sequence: TGCGCCAGCAGCCAGGGAGGACAGGTCAATGAAAAACTGTTTTTT.